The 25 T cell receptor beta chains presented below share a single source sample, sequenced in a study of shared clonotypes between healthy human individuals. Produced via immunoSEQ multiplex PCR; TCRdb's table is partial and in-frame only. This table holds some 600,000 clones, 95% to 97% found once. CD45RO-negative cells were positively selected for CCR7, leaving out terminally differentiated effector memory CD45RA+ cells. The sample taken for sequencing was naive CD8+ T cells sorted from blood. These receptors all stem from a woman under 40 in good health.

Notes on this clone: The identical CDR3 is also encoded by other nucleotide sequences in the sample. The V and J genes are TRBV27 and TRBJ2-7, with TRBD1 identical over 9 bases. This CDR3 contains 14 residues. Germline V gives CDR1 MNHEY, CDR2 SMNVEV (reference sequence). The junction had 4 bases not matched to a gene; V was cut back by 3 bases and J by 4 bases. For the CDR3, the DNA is TGTGCCAGCAGTTTTGGGACAGGGCTGTACGAGCAGTACTTC. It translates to CASSFGTGLYEQYF.

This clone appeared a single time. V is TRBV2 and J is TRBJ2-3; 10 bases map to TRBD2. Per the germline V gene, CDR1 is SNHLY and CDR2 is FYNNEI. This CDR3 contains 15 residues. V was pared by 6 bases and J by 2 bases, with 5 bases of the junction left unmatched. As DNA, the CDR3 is TGTGCCAGCAGAGGGACTAGCGCGAACACAGATACGCAGTATTTT. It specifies CASRGTSANTDTQYF.

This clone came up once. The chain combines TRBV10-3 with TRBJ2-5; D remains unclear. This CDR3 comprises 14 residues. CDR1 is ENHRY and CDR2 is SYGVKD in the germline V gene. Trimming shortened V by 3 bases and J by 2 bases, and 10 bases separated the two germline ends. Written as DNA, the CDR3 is TGTGCCATCAGTGATGAACAGTCACAAGAGACCCAGTACTTC. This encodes CAISDEQSQETQYF.

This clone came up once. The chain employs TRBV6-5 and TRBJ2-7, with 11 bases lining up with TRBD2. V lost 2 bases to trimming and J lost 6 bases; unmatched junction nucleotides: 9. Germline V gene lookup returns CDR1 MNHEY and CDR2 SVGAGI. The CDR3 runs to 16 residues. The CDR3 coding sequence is TGTGCCAGCAGTTACGGGGTAGCGGGAGGGCCGAGCGAGCAGTACTTC. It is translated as CASSYGVAGGPSEQYF.

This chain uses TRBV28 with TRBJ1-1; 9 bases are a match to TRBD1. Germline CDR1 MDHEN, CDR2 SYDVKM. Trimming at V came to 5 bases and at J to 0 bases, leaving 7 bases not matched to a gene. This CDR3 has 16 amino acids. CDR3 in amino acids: CASSLGQGVLNTEAFF. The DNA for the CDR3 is TGTGCCAGCAGTCTGGGACAGGGAGTCCTGAACACTGAAGCTTTCTTT.

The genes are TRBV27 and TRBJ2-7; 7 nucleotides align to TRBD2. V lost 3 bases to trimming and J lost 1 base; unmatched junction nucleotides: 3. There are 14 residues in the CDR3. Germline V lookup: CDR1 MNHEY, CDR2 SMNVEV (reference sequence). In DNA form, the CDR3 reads TGTGCCAGCAGTTTGATCGGGAGGTCCTACGAGCAGTACTTC. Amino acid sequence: CASSLIGRSYEQYF.

CDR3 loop: CASSSGVGEQYF. Written as DNA, the CDR3 is TGTGCCAGCAGCTCTGGGGTGGGCGAGCAGTACTTC. This chain connects TRBV13 to TRBJ2-7; D ambiguous. V was cut by 4 bases and J by 6 bases, with 10 bases left in between. CDR3 length: 12 amino acids. Germline V gene sequence: CDR1 PRHDT, CDR2 FYEKMQ (reference sequence).

CDR3 loop: CASSWDISYEQYF. CDR3 nucleotide sequence: TGCGCCAGCAGCTGGGACATTTCCTACGAGCAGTACTTC. V is TRBV5-1 and J is TRBJ2-7; maybe TRBD1 (6 bases). CDR1 is SGHRS and CDR2 is YFSETQ in the germline V gene. V was trimmed by 3 bases and J by 1 base, leaving 8 bases between them. The CDR3 runs 13 residues.

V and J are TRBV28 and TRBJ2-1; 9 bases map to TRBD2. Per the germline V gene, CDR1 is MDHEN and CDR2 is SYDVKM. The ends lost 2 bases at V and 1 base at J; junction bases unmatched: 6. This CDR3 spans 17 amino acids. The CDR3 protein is CASSLSTSGLSYNEQFF. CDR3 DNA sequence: TGTGCCAGCAGTTTAAGTACTAGCGGGTTATCCTACAATGAGCAGTTCTTC.

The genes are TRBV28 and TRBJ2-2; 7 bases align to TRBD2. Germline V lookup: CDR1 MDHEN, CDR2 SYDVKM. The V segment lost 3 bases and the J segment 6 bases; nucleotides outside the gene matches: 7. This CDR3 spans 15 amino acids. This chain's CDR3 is CASSFGRTSSGELFF. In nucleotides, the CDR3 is TGTGCCAGCAGTTTCGGGAGGACAAGCTCCGGGGAGCTGTTTTTT. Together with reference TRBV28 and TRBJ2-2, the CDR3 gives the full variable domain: DVKVTQSSRYLVKRTGEKVFLECVQDMDHENMFWYRQDPGLGLRLIYFSYDVKMKEKGDIPEGYSVSREKKERFSLILESASTNQTSMYLCASSFGRTSSGELFFGEGSRLTVL.

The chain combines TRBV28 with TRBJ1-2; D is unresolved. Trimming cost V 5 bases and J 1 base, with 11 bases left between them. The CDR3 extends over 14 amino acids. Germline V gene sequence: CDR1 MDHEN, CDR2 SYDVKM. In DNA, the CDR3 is TGTGCCAGCAGTGCCGAGAGGATTAACTATGGCTACACCTTC. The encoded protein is CASSAERINYGYTF.

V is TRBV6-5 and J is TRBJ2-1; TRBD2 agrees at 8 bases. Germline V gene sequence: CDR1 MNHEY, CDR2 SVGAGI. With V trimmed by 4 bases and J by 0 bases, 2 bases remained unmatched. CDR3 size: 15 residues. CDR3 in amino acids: CASSSAGASYNEQFF. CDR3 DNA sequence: TGTGCCAGCAGTTCAGCGGGAGCCTCCTACAATGAGCAGTTCTTC.

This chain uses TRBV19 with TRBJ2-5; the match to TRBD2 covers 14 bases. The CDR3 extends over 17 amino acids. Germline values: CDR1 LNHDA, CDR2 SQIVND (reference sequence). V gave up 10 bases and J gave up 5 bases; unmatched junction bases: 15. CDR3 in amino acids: CATDPGTSGRSLETQYF. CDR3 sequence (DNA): TGTGCCACCGACCCCGGGACTAGCGGGAGATCGTTGGAGACCCAGTACTTC.

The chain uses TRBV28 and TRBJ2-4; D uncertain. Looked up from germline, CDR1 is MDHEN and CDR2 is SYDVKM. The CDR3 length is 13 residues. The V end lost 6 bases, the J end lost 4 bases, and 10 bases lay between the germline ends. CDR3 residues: CASRYDTKNIQYF. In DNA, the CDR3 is TGTGCCAGCAGGTACGACACGAAAAACATTCAGTACTTC.

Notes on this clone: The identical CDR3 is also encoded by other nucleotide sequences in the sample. In DNA form, the CDR3 reads TGTGCCAGCAGCTTAGAGGCGGATAGCAATCAGCCCCAGCATTTT. Residues: CASSLEADSNQPQHF. The V and J genes are TRBV11-2 and TRBJ1-5; D ambiguous. This CDR3 has 15 residues. In germline, CDR1 is SGHAT, CDR2 FQNNGV. Trimming left V 0 bases short and J 0 bases short, with 6 bases between. Full variable domain (outside the CDR3, taken from reference TRBV11-2 and TRBJ1-5): EAGVAQSPRYKIIEKRQSVAFWCNPISGHATLYWYQQILGQGPKLLIQFQNNGVVDDSQLPKDRFSAERLKGVDSTLKIQPAKLEDSAVYLCASSLEADSNQPQHFGDGTRLSIL.

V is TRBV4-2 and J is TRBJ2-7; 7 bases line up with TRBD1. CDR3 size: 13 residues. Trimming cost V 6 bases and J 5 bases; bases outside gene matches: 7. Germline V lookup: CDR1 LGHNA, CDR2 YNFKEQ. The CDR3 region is CASSLTGAHEQYF. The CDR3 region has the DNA TGTGCCAGCAGTCTAACAGGGGCGCACGAGCAGTACTTC.

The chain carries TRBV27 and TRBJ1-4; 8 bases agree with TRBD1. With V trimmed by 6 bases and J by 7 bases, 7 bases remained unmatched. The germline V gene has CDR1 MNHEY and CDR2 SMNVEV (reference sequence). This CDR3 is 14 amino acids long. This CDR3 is CASRLTGGGEKLFF. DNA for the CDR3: TGTGCCAGCAGGCTAACAGGGGGTGGTGAAAAACTGTTTTTT. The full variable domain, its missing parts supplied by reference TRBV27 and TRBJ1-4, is EAQVTQNPRYLITVTGKKLTVTCSQNMNHEYMSWYRQDPGLGLRQIYYSMNVEVTDKGDVPEGYKVSRKEKRNFPLILESPSPNQTSLYFCASRLTGGGEKLFFGSGTQLSVL.

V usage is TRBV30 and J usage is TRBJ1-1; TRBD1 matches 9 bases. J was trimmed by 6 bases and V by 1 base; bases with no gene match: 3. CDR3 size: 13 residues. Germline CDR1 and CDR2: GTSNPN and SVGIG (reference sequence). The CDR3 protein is CAWSGQGGAEAFF. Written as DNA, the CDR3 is TGTGCCTGGAGTGGACAGGGGGGCGCTGAAGCTTTCTTT.

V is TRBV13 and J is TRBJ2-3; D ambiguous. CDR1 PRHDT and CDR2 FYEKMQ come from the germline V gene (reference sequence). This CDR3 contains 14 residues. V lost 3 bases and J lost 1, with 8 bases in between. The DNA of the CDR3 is TGTGCCAGCAGCTTCGGCAGACGCACAGATACGCAGTATTTT. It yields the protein CASSFGRRTDTQYF.

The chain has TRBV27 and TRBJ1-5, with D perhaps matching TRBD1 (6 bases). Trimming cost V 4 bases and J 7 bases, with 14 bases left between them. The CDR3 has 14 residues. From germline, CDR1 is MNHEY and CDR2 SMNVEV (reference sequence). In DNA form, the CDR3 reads TGTGCCAGCAGTTCAACAGGGTCGTGGCAGCCCCAGCATTTT. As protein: CASSSTGSWQPQHF.

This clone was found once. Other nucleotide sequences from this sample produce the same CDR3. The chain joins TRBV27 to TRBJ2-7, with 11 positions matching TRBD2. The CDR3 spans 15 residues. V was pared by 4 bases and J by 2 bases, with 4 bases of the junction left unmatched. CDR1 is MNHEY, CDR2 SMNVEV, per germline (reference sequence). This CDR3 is CASSSGTSGTYEQYF. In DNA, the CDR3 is TGTGCCAGCAGTTCCGGGACTAGCGGAACCTACGAGCAGTACTTC.

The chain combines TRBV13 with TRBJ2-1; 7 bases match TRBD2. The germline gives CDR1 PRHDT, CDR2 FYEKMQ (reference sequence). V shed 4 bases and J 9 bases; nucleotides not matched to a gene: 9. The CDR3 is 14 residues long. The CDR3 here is CASSSGSGRAEQFF. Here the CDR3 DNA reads TGTGCCAGCAGCTCAGGCTCAGGGAGGGCTGAGCAGTTCTTC.

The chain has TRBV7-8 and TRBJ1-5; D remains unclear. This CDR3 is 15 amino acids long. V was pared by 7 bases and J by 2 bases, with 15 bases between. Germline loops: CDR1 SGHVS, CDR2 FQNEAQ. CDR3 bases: TGTGCCAGCACCATAGGGCTCGGCGGCAATCAGCCCCAGCATTTT. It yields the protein CASTIGLGGNQPQHF.

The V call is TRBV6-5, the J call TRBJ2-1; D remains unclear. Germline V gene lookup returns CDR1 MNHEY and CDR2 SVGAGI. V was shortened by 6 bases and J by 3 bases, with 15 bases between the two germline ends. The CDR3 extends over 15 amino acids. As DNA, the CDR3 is TGTGCCAGCAGAACCGGGTCCCTGGACTACAATGAGCAGTTCTTC. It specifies CASRTGSLDYNEQFF.

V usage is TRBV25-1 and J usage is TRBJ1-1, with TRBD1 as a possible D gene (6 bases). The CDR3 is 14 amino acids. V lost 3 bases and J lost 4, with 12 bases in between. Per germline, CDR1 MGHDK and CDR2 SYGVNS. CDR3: CASSDPGAVTEAFF. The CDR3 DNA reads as TGTGCCAGCAGTGACCCGGGGGCTGTCACTGAAGCTTTCTTT.